The sequence of this T cell receptor (beta chain) was determined in a study of spatial heterogeneity in lung cancer. This CDR3 contains 14 residues. With 7 bases removed from V and 5 bases from J, the gap between germline ends came to 17 bases. CDR1 is MNHNY, CDR2 SVGAGI, per germline (reference sequence). The study, taken as a whole, reports: Among blood samples, ubiquitous expanded tumor TCRs appeared more at resection than at follow-up.

Stated time point: sample taken at primary tumor resection. Researchers sequenced whole RNA taken from tumor, nontumor lung or frozen PBMC without sorting. Concerning this clonotype itself: What it recognizes is unknown.

Unique molecular identifiers tagged every individual TCR cDNA molecule. TCRdb redid the calling of the 5' RACE reads with MiXCR, one entry per CDR3 protein. Of 23,000 or so distinct CDR3 sequences detected, approximately 6.6% appear once; the ten largest clones hold roughly an eighth. The V gene is TRBV6-6, the J gene TRBJ1-1; D unclear. The input for sequencing was PBMCs, taken at surgery. The source of this sequence is a male donor with early-stage non-small cell lung cancer. DNA for the CDR3: TGTGCCAGCACCCCTCGGACTTTGGGGACTGAAGCTTTCTTT. Encoded protein: CASTPRTLGTEAFF.